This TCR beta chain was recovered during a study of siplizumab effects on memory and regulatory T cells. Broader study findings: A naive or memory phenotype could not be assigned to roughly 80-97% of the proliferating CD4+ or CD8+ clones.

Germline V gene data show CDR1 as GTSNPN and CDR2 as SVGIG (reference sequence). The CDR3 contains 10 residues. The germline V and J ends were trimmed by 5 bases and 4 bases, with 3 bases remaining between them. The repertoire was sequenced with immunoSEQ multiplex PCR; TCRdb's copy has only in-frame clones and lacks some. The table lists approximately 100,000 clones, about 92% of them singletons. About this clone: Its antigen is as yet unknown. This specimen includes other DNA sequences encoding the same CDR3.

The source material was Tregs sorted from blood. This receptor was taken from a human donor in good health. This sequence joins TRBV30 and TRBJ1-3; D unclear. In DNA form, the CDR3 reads TGTGCCTGGGGAGGAAACACCATATATTTT. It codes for CAWGGNTIYF.